This TCR beta chain was sequenced in a study of identical twins. CDR3 size: 13 residues. Germline V CDR1 and CDR2: KGHDR, SFDVKD. V lost 9 bases and J lost 4; bases outside the gene matches: 5. This clonotype was observed at least ten times. Template switching added a universal primer binding site, and final cDNA carried unique molecular identifiers. TCRdb redid the calling of the 5' RACE reads with MiXCR, one entry per CDR3 protein. The sample gives just over 450,000 distinct CDR3 sequences, around 14% of which show up once; approximately 0.52% is in the top ten. Only healthy Caucasians were enrolled as donors. The same data also contributed to another study, on yellow fever vaccine responses in identical twins.

The V gene is TRBV24-1, the J gene TRBJ2-3; 8 bases align to TRBD1. The clonotype comes from a woman under 30 in good health. The sequenced material came from CD4+ T cells sorted from blood. The CDR3 nucleotides are TGTGCCACCGGACAGGGATCTTCAGATACGCAGTATTTT. Residues: CATGQGSSDTQYF.